Listed below are T cell receptor beta chains from one sample, sequenced in a study of T cells in Graves' hyperthyroidism and ophthalmopathy. TCRdb re-analysed the multiplex PCR reads in MiXCR, keeping a single row per CDR3 protein. This sample has some 490,000 distinct CDR3 sequences, with 22% found just once. Sequenced input: blood. The receptors originated from a woman between 65 and 79 years old with Graves' ophthalmopathy. Both conserved end residues are part of each CDR3. The order of the fields is V gene, clone size, J gene, D gene, CDR3 DNA, CDR3 protein. The D gene is left open where the match is weak. Rows may omit the clone size; those that give it use once, few, many or a size class.

>TRBV14|NA|TRBJ2-2|TRBD2
TGTGCCAGCAGCCAAAGGGCGGGAGTTGTGCTGTTTTTT
CASSQRAGVVLFF
>TRBV2|many|TRBJ2-1|NA
TGTGCCAGCAGTGAAGCGGTCTCCTACAATGAGCAGTTCTTC
CASSEAVSYNEQFF
>TRBV6-2/TRBV6-3|many|TRBJ2-1|TRBD2
TGTGCCAGCAGCGCCGGGACTAGCGTCTACAATGAGCAGTTCTTC
CASSAGTSVYNEQFF
>TRBV3-1|many|TRBJ1-2|TRBD1
TGTGCCAGCAGTCGTGGGACAGTTGGAGGCGGCTACACCTTC
CASSRGTVGGGYTF
>TRBV7-2|few|TRBJ2-5|NA
TGTGCCAGCAGCTTCCCCCGAGGGAGGGAGACCCAGTACTTC
CASSFPRGRETQYF
>TRBV5-1|NA|TRBJ2-2|NA
TGCGCCAGCAGCTTTAATATAGGGCTTGACGGGGAGCTGTTTTTT
CASSFNIGLDGELFF
>TRBV6-1|few|TRBJ1-1|TRBD1
TGTGCCAGCAGTGGGTCGGACAGGGGGATATCTGAAGCTTTCTTT
CASSGSDRGISEAFF
>TRBV20-1|few|TRBJ2-1|TRBD1
TGCAGTGCTAGAGGTTCGGGGTGGGCAGGGGGCGCCCCTAATGAGCAGTTCTTC
CSARGSGWAGGAPNEQFF
>TRBV6-1|NA|TRBJ2-5|NA
TGTGCCAGCAGTGAGACCACCGGAAGCCAGTACTTC
CASSETTGSQYF
>TRBV20-1|NA|TRBJ1-2|NA
TGCAGTGCTAGAGATCGGTTAATGAACTATGGCTACACCTTC
CSARDRLMNYGYTF
>TRBV3-1|many|TRBJ2-1|NA
TGTGCCAGCAGTCCGGGGCGATGGGGGAATGAGCAGTTCTTC
CASSPGRWGNEQFF
>TRBV6-1|few|TRBJ2-2|NA
TGTGCCAGCATCCCCCGGGACCCGAGGGCCGGGGAGCTGTTTTTT
CASIPRDPRAGELFF
>TRBV11-2|NA|TRBJ2-1|NA
TGTGCCAGCAGCTTGGGTCTTTTGGGAGAGGAGCAGTTCTTC
CASSLGLLGEEQFF
>TRBV6-1|NA|TRBJ2-2|TRBD2
TGTGCCAGCGGAAGCGGGACGGGGTCCGGGGAGCTGTTTTTT
CASGSGTGSGELFF
>TRBV7-2|many|TRBJ2-5|NA
TGTGCCAGCAGCTTAGGGTCGGCGCGTGGGCAAGAGACCCAGTACTTC
CASSLGSARGQETQYF
>TRBV20-1|few|TRBJ1-6|NA
TGCAGTGCTAGGCGGCGGACGGTCAATTCACCCCTCCACTTT
CSARRRTVNSPLHF
>TRBV30|many|TRBJ2-7|NA
TGTGCCTGGAGTGTCCAGGGTTCCTACGAGCAGTACTTC
CAWSVQGSYEQYF
>TRBV19|many|TRBJ2-2|NA
TGTGCCAGTAACACCCCGGGGGGCTCGGGGGAGCTGTTTTTT
CASNTPGGSGELFF
>TRBV2|NA|TRBJ2-1|TRBD2
TGTGCCAGCAGTTGGGGCGGGAGCTCCTACAATGAGCAGTTCTTC
CASSWGGSSYNEQFF
>TRBV20-1|few|TRBJ2-1|TRBD1
TGCAGTGCTCGGACGGGACAGGAACTCTACAATGAGCAGTTCTTC
CSARTGQELYNEQFF
>TRBV10-3|few|TRBJ2-7|NA
TGTGCCATCAGGCCGGCACTGCCCTACGAGCAGTACTTC
CAIRPALPYEQYF
>TRBV28|few|TRBJ2-7|TRBD2
TGTGCCAGCAGTTCCACCCAAGGGACTAGCGGAGTTCCCCCGACGGAGCAGTACTTC
CASSSTQGTSGVPPTEQYF
>TRBV5-1|few|TRBJ1-2|TRBD1
TGCGCCAGCAGCTTAGGGACAGCCGCTAACTATGGCTACACCTTC
CASSLGTAANYGYTF
>TRBV2|NA|TRBJ2-3|NA
TGTGCCAGCAAGGCGGGACTGTTCACAGATACGCAGTATTTT
CASKAGLFTDTQYF
>TRBV4-3|few|TRBJ1-2|NA
TGCGCCAGCAGCCACTTGACAGCCTATGGCTACACCTTC
CASSHLTAYGYTF
>TRBV7-9|few|TRBJ2-7|TRBD2
TGTGCCAGCAGCGGGGGGATAGCGGGAGACCACGAGCAGTACTTC
CASSGGIAGDHEQYF
>TRBV12-5|NA|TRBJ2-5|NA
TGTGCTAGTGGTTCCGGGTCCGCACAAGAGACCCAGTACTTC
CASGSGSAQETQYF
>TRBV3-1|many|TRBJ2-7|NA
TGTGCCAGCAGCCAAGGCCCAGACAGCACCTACGAGCAGTACTTC
CASSQGPDSTYEQYF